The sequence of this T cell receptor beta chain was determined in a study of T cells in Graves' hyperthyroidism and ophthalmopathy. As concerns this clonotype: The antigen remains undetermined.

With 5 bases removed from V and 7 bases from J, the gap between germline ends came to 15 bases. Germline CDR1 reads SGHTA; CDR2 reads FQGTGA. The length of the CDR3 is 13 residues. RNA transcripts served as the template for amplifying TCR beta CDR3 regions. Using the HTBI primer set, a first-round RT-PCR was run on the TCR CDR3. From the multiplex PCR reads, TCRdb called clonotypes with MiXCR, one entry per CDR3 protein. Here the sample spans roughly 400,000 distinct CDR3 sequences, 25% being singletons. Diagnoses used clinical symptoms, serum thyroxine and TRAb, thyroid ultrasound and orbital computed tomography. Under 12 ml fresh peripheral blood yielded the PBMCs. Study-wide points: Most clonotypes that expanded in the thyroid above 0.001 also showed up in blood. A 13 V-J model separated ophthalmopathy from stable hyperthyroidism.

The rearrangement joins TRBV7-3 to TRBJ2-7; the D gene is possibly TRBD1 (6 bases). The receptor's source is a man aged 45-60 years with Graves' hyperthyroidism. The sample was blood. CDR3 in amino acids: CASSGYRDGEQYF. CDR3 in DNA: TGTGCCAGCAGCGGATACAGGGATGGGGAGCAGTACTTC.